These 16 T cell receptor beta chains originate from one sample sequenced in a study of blood T cell repertoires in COVID-19. The method was immunoSEQ multiplex PCR; TCRdb's version includes in-frame clones alone and lacks a portion of them. The table shows some 50,000 clones, with 91% occurring only once. The specimen sequenced was peripheral blood. Receptors were obtained from a man between 65 and 79 years old with active COVID-19.

V gene TRBV6-5 combines with J gene TRBJ1-3; no clear D. Per germline, CDR1 MNHEY and CDR2 SVGAGI. There are 12 residues in the CDR3. V was shortened by 8 bases and J by 4 bases, with 9 bases between the two germline ends. CDR3 sequence reads: CASRGPGNTIYF. CDR3 sequence (DNA): TGTGCCAGCCGGGGTCCCGGAAACACCATATATTTT.

This sequence joins TRBV5-1 and TRBJ1-2; no clear D gene. CDR1 is SGHRS, CDR2 YFSETQ, per germline. This CDR3 is built from 12 residues. Trimming left V 1 base short and J 8 bases short, with 9 bases between. The DNA for the CDR3 is TGCGCCAGCAGCTTGACCGGACTGGGCTACACCTTC. This gives the protein CASSLTGLGYTF.

The V call is TRBV5-6, the J call TRBJ2-7; 7 nucleotides agree with TRBD1. The CDR3 sequence is 13 residues long. Germline trimming cut 4 bases from V and 2 bases from J; bases unmatched to any gene: 3. Germline lookup yields CDR1 SGHDT and CDR2 YYEEEE. The CDR3 sequence: CASSRQGAYEQYF. CDR3 bases: TGTGCCAGCAGCCGACAGGGCGCCTACGAGCAGTACTTC.

The rearrangement links TRBV18 to TRBJ2-3; 9 nucleotides agree with TRBD1. CDR3 length: 15 residues. Trimming removed 1 base from V and 5 bases from J; junction bases left unmatched: 4. Per germline, CDR1 KGHSH and CDR2 LQKENI. CDR3 loop: CASSPRDRAGDTQYF. The CDR3 DNA reads TGTGCCAGCTCACCACGGGACAGGGCGGGAGATACGCAGTATTTT.

This chain connects TRBV9 to TRBJ1-3; D is ambiguous. This CDR3 is built from 15 residues. Germline values: CDR1 SGDLS, CDR2 YYNGEE. Trimming removed 2 bases from V and 3 bases from J, with 12 bases in between. The CDR3 nucleotides are TGTGCCAGCAGCGTTTCTTCCGTCGTTGGAAACACCATATATTTT. Translation gives CASSVSSVVGNTIYF. The full variable domain, rest sourced from reference TRBV9 and TRBJ1-3, is DSGVTQTPKHLITATGQRVTLRCSPRSGDLSVYWYQQSLDQGLQFLIQYYNGEERAKGNILERFSAQQFPDLHSELNLSSLELGDSALYFCASSVSSVVGNTIYFGEGSWLTVV.

V gene TRBV28 combines with J gene TRBJ2-5; 9 bases are a match to TRBD2. This CDR3 has 14 residues. Germline loops: CDR1 MDHEN, CDR2 SYDVKM. J was trimmed by 5 bases and V by 4 bases; bases with no gene match: 5. This chain's CDR3 is CASSWSGGRETQYF. DNA of the CDR3: TGTGCCAGCAGTTGGAGCGGGGGGAGGGAGACCCAGTACTTC.

V is TRBV2 and J is TRBJ2-5, with D perhaps TRBD2 (6 bases). Trimming took 5 bases from V and 6 from J, leaving 10 bases between them. CDR1 and CDR2 (germline): SNHLY, FYNNEI. This CDR3 has 12 amino acids. CDR3 sequence reads: CASSIGGQTQYF. CDR3 nucleotides: TGTGCCAGCAGTATCGGAGGGCAGACCCAGTACTTC.

This sequence joins TRBV30 and TRBJ1-3, with D unresolved. Germline V lookup: CDR1 GTSNPN, CDR2 SVGIG (reference sequence). The CDR3 runs 12 residues. V lost 3 bases and J 8 bases, leaving 11 bases between the germline ends. DNA of the CDR3: TGTGCCTGGAGCCTGGAAGAGGACACCATATATTTT. Its protein product is CAWSLEEDTIYF.

The V call is TRBV19, the J call TRBJ1-5; TRBD1 agrees at 7 bases. Trimming cost V 4 bases and J 0 bases; bases outside gene matches: 3. The CDR3 loop spans 15 amino acids. CDR1 and CDR2 from the germline V gene are LNHDA and SQIVND (reference sequence). Here the CDR3 reads CASSTQGISNQPQHF. CDR3 DNA: TGTGCCAGTAGTACACAGGGGATTAGCAATCAGCCCCAGCATTTT.

The chain uses TRBV6-5 and TRBJ2-2; D is unresolved. This CDR3 spans 15 amino acids. V was trimmed by 0 bases and J by 5 bases, leaving 10 bases between them. Germline V gene sequence: CDR1 MNHEY, CDR2 SVGAGI. The CDR3 DNA reads as TGTGCCAGCAGTTACTCGACGACCGGGACCGGGGAGCTGTTTTTT. It translates to CASSYSTTGTGELFF.

The J gene is TRBJ1-4, the V gene TRBV9; 8 bases are shared with TRBD1. Per germline, CDR1 SGDLS and CDR2 YYNGEE. CDR3 length: 15 amino acids. V was clipped by 0 bases and J by 6 bases; unmatched bases: 4. CDR3 in DNA: TGTGCCAGCAGCGTAGAGGGACAGGATTATGAAAAACTGTTTTTT. This codes for CASSVEGQDYEKLFF.

The chain employs TRBV28 and TRBJ1-1, with D maybe TRBD1 (6 bases). CDR1 is MDHEN and CDR2 is SYDVKM in the germline V gene. The CDR3 length is 13 residues. Deletions cut 3 bases from V and 3 bases from J, with 8 bases between. CDR3 in amino acids: CASSLGTHTEAFF. The DNA for the CDR3 is TGTGCCAGCAGTTTGGGGACACACACTGAAGCTTTCTTT. Full variable domain (remainder filled in from reference TRBV28 and TRBJ1-1): DVKVTQSSRYLVKRTGEKVFLECVQDMDHENMFWYRQDPGLGLRLIYFSYDVKMKEKGDIPEGYSVSREKKERFSLILESASTNQTSMYLCASSLGTHTEAFFGQGTRLTVV.

This sequence joins TRBV29-1 and TRBJ2-5; unclear D gene. Per the germline V gene, CDR1 is SQVTM and CDR2 is ANQGSEA. This CDR3 is 12 amino acids long. V was clipped by 3 bases and J by 1 base, with 6 bases between them. The CDR3 protein is CSVDAPQETQYF. Written as DNA, the CDR3 is TGCAGCGTTGATGCGCCCCAAGAGACCCAGTACTTC.

The V call is TRBV5-4, the J call TRBJ2-1; TRBD2 agrees at 11 bases. The ends lost 4 bases at V and 8 bases at J; junction bases unmatched: 8. The CDR3 loop spans 15 amino acids. Looked up from germline, CDR1 is SGHNT and CDR2 is YYREEE (reference sequence). The CDR3 DNA reads TGTGCCAGCAGCCTTCGACTAGCGGGGTCGGATGAGCAGTTCTTC. This sequence encodes CASSLRLAGSDEQFF.

With regard to this clone: At one boundary the junction diverges from the germline segment, which might be a read error. The chain employs TRBV7-7 and TRBJ2-5; maybe TRBD2 (6 bases). The germline CDR1 and CDR2 sequences are SSHAT and FNYEAQ (reference sequence). CDR3 length: 13 amino acids. This CDR3 reads CASSYGRQETQYF. CDR3 coding DNA: TGTGCTAGCAGCTACGGGAGACAAGAGACCCAGTACTTC.

Remarks on this clone: Mismatch with germline at one junction end may stem from a read error. This chain links TRBV6-5 with TRBJ2-2, with a weak D call TRBD1 (6 bases). The CDR3 sequence is 14 residues long. Looked up from germline, CDR1 is MNHEY and CDR2 is SVGAGI. CDR3 coding DNA: TGTGCCAGCAGTTACTCGTGGGACACCGGGGAGCCGTTTTTT. It encodes CASSYSWDTGEPFF.